This T cell receptor beta chain was identified in a study of post-analysis software for immune sequencing data. Overall study: There were relapsing-remitting, secondary progressive and progressive-relapsing multiple sclerosis among the disease courses included.

Unique molecular identifiers were carried by the TCR beta cDNA libraries. A few hundred thousand cDNA molecules were obtained from about 0.98 to 11 million T cells. TCRdb passed the PCR reads through MiXCR, listing each CDR3 protein once. Here the sample spans hundreds of thousands of distinct CDR3 sequences, 30% being singletons. Germline V gene data show CDR1 as KGHSH and CDR2 as LQKENI. V dropped 3 bases and J dropped 0; count of bases not matched to a gene: 7. The CDR3 has 18 residues. Study-level findings and limits: In patients, about 5 TRBV segments were more frequent than in controls, with TRBV5-6, TRBV5-1 and TRBV20-1 among them. Controls had significantly higher normalized Chao1 diversity than multiple sclerosis patients. Co-batched samples clustered tightly together by F measure.

This clonotype was found a few times. What it binds is unknown. V gene TRBV18 combines with J gene TRBJ2-6, with 8 bases lining up with TRBD1. What was sequenced was blood. This TCR was recovered from a girl under 18 with multiple sclerosis. In DNA, the CDR3 is TGTGCCAGCTCACCGGACAGGGTGGGGACCTCTGGGGCCAACGTCCTGACTTTC. Amino acid sequence: CASSPDRVGTSGANVLTF.